The clone carrying this T cell receptor (beta chain) was recorded a few times. No antigen is known for it. This record belongs to a study of beta chain features in type 1 diabetes. Across the whole study: Taken together, all samples contributed more than 90,000,000 examined sorted cells. Findings and caveats of the study: Type 1 diabetes patients had moderately but significantly shorter TCRB CDR3s in all four CD4+ subsets. For TCRB rearrangement, an influence of HLA type remained unresolved here. VDJ junctions in type 1 diabetes patients carried more deletions and fewer insertions.

Investigators reverse transcribed all isolated RNA, so they sequenced expressed TCRB transcripts. Samples of naive, central memory and regulatory T cells yielded a mean of approximately 3.7 million reads. TCRdb's table, derived via immunoSEQ multiplex PCR, lists solely in-frame clones and lacks some. This sample has some 350,000 clones, with over 8.5% found just once. V trimming: 0 bases; J trimming: 3 bases; junction bases outside the gene matches: 4. The germline V gene encodes CDR1 GTSNPN and CDR2 SVGIG (reference sequence). This CDR3 has 15 residues. The gene calls are TRBV30 and TRBJ2-1; 8 bases align to TRBD2. This sequence originates from a man aged 25-45 years with type 1 diabetes. Sequenced input: central memory CD4+ T cells from blood. CDR3 nucleotides: TGTGCCTGGAGTGTCCGAGCGGGAGTCTACAATGAGCAGTTCTTC. Protein sequence: CAWSVRAGVYNEQFF.